This entry features one T cell receptor beta chain sequence. The target antigen is unknown. V lost 3 bases to trimming and J lost 7 bases; unmatched junction nucleotides: 2. The V gene's germline CDR1 is KGHSH and CDR2 LQKENI. CDR3 length: 12 amino acids. The data derive from a study of T cell responses to AZD1222 COVID-19 vaccine. Data came from immunoSEQ multiplex PCR; TCRdb stores just in-frame clones and leaves some out. The data contain some 130,000 clones, roughly 90% of them singletons. General study findings and limits: Clonal diversity was possibly underestimated; the donors were predominantly white British and more often female. Among vaccine-associated CD4 TCRs, coverage spanned spike, with dominance at 160-218 and 743-854. Baseline serology detected seropositivity in only a handful of AZD1222 recipients. The repertoires were collected only after the peak T cell response.

The V and J genes are TRBV18 and TRBJ1-1; 7 nucleotides agree with TRBD1. The origin of this receptor is an adult in good health. The starting material was peripheral blood, obtained on day 0 of AZD1222 vaccination. The CDR3 protein is CASSPRQGEAFF. CDR3 in DNA: TGTGCCAGCTCACCGAGACAGGGTGAAGCTTTCTTT.